This T cell receptor (beta chain) was found in a study of tumour-infiltrating T cells in Burkitt lymphoma. The wider study: Survival, overall and progression-free, tracked with productive clonality.

Sequencing used immunoSEQ multiplex PCR; TCRdb keeps in-frame clones, though not all of them. This sample yields about 4,000 clones, of which roughly 17% are seen a single time; roughly an eighth belongs to the top ten. In this sample, this clone turned up a few times. Sequencing was done on a sample of tumor tissue. This clonotype originated in a human donor with diffuse large B-cell lymphoma. Some clones in this sample may be carry-over from other donors' samples.

The CDR3 loop is CATFGTGVGNTIYF. The CDR3 DNA sequence: TGTGCCACCTTTGGGACAGGGGTTGGAAACACCATATATTTT. The chain is built from TRBV5-4 and TRBJ1-3, with 10 bases aligning to TRBD1. The CDR3 is made up of 14 amino acids. Germline V gives CDR1 SGHNT, CDR2 YYREEE (reference sequence). The trim removed 9 bases at V and 3 bases at J, leaving 6 bases unmatched. The full variable domain, rest sourced from reference TRBV5-4 and TRBJ1-3, is ETGVTQSPTHLIKTRGQQVTLRCSSQSGHNTVSWYQQALGQGPQFIFQYYREEENGRGNFPPRFSGLQFPNYSSELNVNALELDDSALYLCATFGTGVGNTIYFGEGSWLTVV.